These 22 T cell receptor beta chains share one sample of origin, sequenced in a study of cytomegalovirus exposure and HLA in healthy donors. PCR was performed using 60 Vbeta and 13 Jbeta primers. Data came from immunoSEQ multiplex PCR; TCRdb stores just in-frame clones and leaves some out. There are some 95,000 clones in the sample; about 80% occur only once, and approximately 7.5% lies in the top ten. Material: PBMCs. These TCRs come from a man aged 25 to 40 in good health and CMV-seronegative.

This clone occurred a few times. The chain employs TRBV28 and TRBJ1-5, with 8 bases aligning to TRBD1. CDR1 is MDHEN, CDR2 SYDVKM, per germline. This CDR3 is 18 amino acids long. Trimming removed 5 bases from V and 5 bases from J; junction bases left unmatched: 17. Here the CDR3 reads CASSPGQGRGLGDQPQHF. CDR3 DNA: TGTGCCAGCAGTCCCGGACAGGGTAGGGGATTGGGGGATCAGCCCCAGCATTTT.

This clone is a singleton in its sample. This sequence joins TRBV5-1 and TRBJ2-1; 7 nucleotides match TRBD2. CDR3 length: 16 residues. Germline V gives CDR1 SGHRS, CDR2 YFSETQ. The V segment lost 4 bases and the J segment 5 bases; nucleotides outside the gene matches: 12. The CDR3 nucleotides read TGCGCCAGCAGCCCCCGAACGAGCGGGGTAGACAATGAGCAGTTCTTC. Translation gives CASSPRTSGVDNEQFF.

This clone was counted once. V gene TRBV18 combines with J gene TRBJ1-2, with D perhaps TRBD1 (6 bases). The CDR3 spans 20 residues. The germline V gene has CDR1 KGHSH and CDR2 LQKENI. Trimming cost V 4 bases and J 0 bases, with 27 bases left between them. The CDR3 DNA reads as TGTGCCAGCTCACAGACTAAGTATCCGGACAGAAAACACTCTAACTATGGCTACACCTTC. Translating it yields CASSQTKYPDRKHSNYGYTF.

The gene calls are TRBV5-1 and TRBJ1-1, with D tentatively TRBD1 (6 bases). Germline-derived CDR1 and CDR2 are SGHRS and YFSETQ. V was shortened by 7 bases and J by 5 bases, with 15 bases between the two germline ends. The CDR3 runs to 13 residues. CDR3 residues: CASGTQGRTEAFF. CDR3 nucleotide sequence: TGCGCCAGCGGGACACAGGGAAGGACTGAAGCTTTCTTT.

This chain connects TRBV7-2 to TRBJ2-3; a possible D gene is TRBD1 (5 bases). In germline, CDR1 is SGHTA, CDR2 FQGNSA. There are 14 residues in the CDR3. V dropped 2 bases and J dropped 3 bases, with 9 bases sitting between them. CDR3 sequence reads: CASSLSGKTDTQYF. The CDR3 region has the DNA TGTGCCAGCAGCTTATCAGGGAAAACAGATACGCAGTATTTT.

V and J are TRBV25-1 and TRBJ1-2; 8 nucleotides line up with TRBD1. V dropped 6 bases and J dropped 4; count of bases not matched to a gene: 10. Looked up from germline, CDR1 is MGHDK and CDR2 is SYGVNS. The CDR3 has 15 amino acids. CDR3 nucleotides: TGTGCCAGCAGCTGGTCGACAGGGGTAGCCTATGGCTACACCTTC. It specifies CASSWSTGVAYGYTF.

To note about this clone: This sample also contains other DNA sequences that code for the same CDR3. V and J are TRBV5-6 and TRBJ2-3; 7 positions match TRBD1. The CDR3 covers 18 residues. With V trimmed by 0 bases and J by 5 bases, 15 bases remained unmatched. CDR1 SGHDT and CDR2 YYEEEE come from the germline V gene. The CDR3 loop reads CASSLVRGGRGLEDTQYF. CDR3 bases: TGTGCCAGCAGCTTGGTTCGAGGGGGAAGGGGGCTTGAAGATACGCAGTATTTT.

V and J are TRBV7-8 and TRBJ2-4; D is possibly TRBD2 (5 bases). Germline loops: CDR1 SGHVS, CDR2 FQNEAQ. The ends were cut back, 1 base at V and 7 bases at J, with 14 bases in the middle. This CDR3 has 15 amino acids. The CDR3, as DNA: TGTGCCAGCAGCTTAGGGACGGGGTTCGGGAACATTCAGTACTTC. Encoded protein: CASSLGTGFGNIQYF.

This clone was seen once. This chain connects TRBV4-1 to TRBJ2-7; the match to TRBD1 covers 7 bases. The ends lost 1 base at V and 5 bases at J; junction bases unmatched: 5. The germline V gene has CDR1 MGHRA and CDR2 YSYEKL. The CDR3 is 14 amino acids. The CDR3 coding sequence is TGCGCCAGCAGCCAAGGGCAGGGGGTCCACGAGCAGTACTTC. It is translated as CASSQGQGVHEQYF.

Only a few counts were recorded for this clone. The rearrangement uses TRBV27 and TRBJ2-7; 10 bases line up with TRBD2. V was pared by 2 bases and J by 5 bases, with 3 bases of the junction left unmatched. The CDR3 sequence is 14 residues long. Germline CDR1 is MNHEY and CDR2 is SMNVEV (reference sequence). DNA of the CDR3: TGTGCCAGCAGTTTACTAGCGGGAGATCACGAGCAGTACTTC. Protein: CASSLLAGDHEQYF.

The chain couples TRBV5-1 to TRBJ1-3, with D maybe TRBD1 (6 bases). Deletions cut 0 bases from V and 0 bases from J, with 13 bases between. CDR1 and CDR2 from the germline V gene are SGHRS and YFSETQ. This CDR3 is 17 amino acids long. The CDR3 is CASSLEGLGASGNTIYF. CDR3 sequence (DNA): TGCGCCAGCAGCTTGGAGGGGTTGGGGGCCTCTGGAAACACCATATATTTT.

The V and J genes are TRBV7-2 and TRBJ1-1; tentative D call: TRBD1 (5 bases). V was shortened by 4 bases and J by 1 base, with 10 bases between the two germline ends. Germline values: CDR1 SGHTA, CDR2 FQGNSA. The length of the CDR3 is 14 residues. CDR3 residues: CASSSDGGNTEAFF. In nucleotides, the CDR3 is TGTGCCAGCAGCTCGGACGGGGGGAACACTGAAGCTTTCTTT.

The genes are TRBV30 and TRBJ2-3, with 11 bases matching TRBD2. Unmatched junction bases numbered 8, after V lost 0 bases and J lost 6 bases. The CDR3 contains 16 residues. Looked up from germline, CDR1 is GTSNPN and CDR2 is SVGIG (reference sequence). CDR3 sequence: CAWSVLSSGGPDTQYF. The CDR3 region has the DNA TGTGCCTGGAGTGTACTATCTAGCGGGGGGCCTGATACGCAGTATTTT.

CDR3 DNA: TGTGCCAGCAGTTTGCCGGGATCGTCCTACGAGCAGTACTTC. Its protein product is CASSLPGSSYEQYF. This rearrangement joins TRBV28 to TRBJ2-7; D perhaps matches TRBD2 (5 bases). Germline CDR1 reads MDHEN; CDR2 reads SYDVKM. V was clipped by 3 bases and J by 1 base, with 10 bases between them. This CDR3 is 14 amino acids long.

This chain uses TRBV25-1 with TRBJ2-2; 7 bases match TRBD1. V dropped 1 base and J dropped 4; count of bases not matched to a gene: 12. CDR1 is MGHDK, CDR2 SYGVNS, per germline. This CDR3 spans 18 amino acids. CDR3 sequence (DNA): TGTGCCAGCAGTGAATTCGGTATGGGAAGGACAGGCACCGGGGAGCTGTTTTTT. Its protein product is CASSEFGMGRTGTGELFF.

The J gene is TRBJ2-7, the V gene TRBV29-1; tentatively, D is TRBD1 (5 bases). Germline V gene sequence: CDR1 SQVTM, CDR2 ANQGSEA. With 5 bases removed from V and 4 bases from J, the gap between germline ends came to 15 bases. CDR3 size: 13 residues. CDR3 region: CSVISTGKYEQYF. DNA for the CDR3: TGCAGCGTTATATCCACAGGCAAATACGAGCAGTACTTC.

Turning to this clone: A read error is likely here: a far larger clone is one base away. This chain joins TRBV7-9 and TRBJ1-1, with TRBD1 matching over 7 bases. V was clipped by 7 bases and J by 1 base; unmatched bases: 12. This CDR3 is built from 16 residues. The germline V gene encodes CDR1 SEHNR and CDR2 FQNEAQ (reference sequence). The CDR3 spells CASTVGGRGKNTEAFF. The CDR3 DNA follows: TGTGCCAGCACTGTGGGAGGCAGGGGGAAGAACACTGAAGCTTTCTTT.

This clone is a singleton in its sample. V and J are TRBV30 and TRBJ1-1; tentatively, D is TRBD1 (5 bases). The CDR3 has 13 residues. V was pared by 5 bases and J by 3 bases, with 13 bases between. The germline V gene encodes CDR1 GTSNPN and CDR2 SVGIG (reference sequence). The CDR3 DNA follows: TGTGCCTGGGTCCTGGGGCCATACACTGAAGCTTTCTTT. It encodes CAWVLGPYTEAFF.

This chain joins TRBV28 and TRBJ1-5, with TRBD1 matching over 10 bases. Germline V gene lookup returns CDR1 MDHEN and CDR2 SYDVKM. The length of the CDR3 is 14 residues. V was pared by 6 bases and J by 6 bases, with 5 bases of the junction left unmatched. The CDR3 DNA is TGTGCCAGCAGCCTGGGACAGGGGAGTCAGCCCCAGCATTTT. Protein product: CASSLGQGSQPQHF.

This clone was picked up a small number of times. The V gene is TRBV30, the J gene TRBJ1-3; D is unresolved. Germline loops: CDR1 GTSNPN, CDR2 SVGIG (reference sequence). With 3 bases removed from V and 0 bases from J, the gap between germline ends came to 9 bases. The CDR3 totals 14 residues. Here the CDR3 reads CAWSTGISGNTIYF. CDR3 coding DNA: TGTGCCTGGAGCACGGGAATCTCTGGAAACACCATATATTTT.

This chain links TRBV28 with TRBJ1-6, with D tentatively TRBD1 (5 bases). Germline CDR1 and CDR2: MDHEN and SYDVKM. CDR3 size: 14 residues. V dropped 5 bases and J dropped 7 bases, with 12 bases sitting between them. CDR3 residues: CASSDWGGNSPLHF. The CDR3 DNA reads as TGTGCCAGCAGTGACTGGGGGGGAAATTCACCCCTCCACTTT.

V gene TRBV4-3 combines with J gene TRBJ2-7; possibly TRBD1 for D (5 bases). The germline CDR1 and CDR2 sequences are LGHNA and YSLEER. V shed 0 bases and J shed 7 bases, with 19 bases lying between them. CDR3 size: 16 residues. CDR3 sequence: CASSQDPAGLSIEQYF. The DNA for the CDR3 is TGCGCCAGCAGCCAAGATCCCGCAGGGCTGAGTATTGAGCAGTACTTC.